These T cell receptor beta chains were read from a single sample in a study of T cell repertoires in cytomegalovirus infection. TCRdb used MiXCR to reprocess the reads, holding one entry per CDR3 protein. The sample yields 650,000 to 900,000 distinct CDR3 sequences, 25% to 30% seen once. Their antigen targets remain unknown. The source was cultured CD8+ T cells from PBMCs, collected from culture after CMV antigen stimulation. These TCRs come from a human donor in good health (CMV status not recorded). Some clones in this sample may be carry-over from other donors' samples. The CDR3 runs from the conserved cysteine through the conserved F or W. The D gene is left open where the match is weak. Not every row has a clone size; where given, it reads once, few, many or a size class.

- TRBJ1-2 few TRBV4-3 14 CASSQEVGLYGYTF TGCGCCAGCAGCCAAGAAGTGGGGCTCTATGGCTACACCTTC
- TRBJ2-1 once TRBV2 12 CATRTVDNEQFF TGTGCCACCCGGACGGTGGACAATGAGCAGTTCTTC
- TRBJ1-5 - TRBV7-9 12 CASSLKAGPQHF TGTGCCAGCAGCTTAAAGGCCGGGCCCCAGCATTTT
TRBD1 TRBJ1-2 - TRBV6-1 14 CASSPSQGLAGYTF TGTGCCAGCAGTCCTTCACAGGGGCTCGCTGGCTACACCTTC
TRBD1 TRBJ2-3 many TRBV11-2 17 CASSLDWTGALGDTQYF TGTGCCAGCAGCTTAGATTGGACAGGGGCGTTAGGAGATACGCAGTATTTT
- TRBJ2-2 - TRBV4-1 14 CASSQDARAGELFF TGCGCCAGCAGCCAAGACGCGAGGGCCGGGGAGCTGTTTTTT
- TRBJ2-5 - TRBV5-6 12 CASSFGDETQYF TGTGCCAGCAGCTTTGGGGACGAGACCCAGTACTTC
- TRBJ2-6 - TRBV9 16 CASSVAQNSGANVLTF TGTGCCAGCAGCGTAGCTCAGAACTCTGGGGCCAACGTCCTGACTTTC
- TRBJ1-1 - TRBV5-1 14 CASSIEGVLGGAFF TGCGCCAGCAGCATCGAAGGGGTCTTGGGAGGAGCTTTCTTT
TRBD1 TRBJ1-1 few TRBV4-1 15 CASSHGQGASTEAFF TGCGCCAGCAGCCATGGACAGGGCGCGAGCACTGAAGCTTTCTTT
TRBD1 TRBJ2-3 many TRBV7-3 17 CASSSLPRGQGTDTQYF TGTGCCAGCAGCTCATTGCCTAGGGGGCAAGGCACAGATACGCAGTATTTT
- TRBJ1-1 few TRBV19 12 CASTDPGTEAFF TGTGCCAGCACAGACCCGGGGACTGAAGCTTTCTTT
TRBD1 TRBJ1-4 few TRBV7-2 19 CASSYIGTGGGETNEKLFF TGTGCCAGCAGCTACATAGGGACAGGGGGAGGAGAGACTAATGAAAAACTGTTTTTT
- TRBJ2-1 - TRBV6-2/TRBV6-3 13 CASSTTGRDEQFF TGTGCCAGCAGTACGACAGGGAGGGATGAGCAGTTCTTC
- TRBJ2-3 once TRBV15 14 CATTSEGWTDTQYF TGTGCCACCACAAGTGAAGGGTGGACAGATACGCAGTATTTT
TRBD1 TRBJ2-5 - TRBV19 16 CASSPGTDRLQETQYF TGTGCCAGTAGTCCCGGGACAGATCGGCTCCAAGAGACCCAGTACTTC
- TRBJ1-1 - TRBV25-1 12 CASSDPSKEAFF TGTGCCAGCAGTGACCCGTCTAAAGAAGCTTTCTTT
- TRBJ1-2 - TRBV25-1 19 CASSEYGGRGVLGGNGYTF TGTGCCAGCAGTGAATATGGGGGGAGAGGTGTCCTCGGAGGAAATGGCTACACCTTC
- TRBJ2-1 many TRBV4-1 14 CASSQGDSYNEQFF TGTGCCAGCAGCCAAGGCGACAGTTACAATGAGCAGTTCTTC
TRBD1 TRBJ1-2 few TRBV4-2 17 CASSQVPPDRLNYGYTF TGTGCCAGCAGCCAAGTTCCCCCGGACAGGCTGAACTATGGCTACACCTTC
- TRBJ2-2 few TRBV6-2/TRBV6-3 18 CASSYSTTGMVDTGELFF TGTGCCAGCAGTTACTCTACTACAGGGATGGTGGACACCGGGGAGCTGTTTTTT
TRBD1 TRBJ1-4 - TRBV27 14 CASSPEGGYEKLFF TGTGCCAGCAGTCCCGAAGGGGGCTACGAAAAACTGTTTTTT
TRBD1 TRBJ1-2 many TRBV7-8 15 CASSLGGTGHYGYTF TGTGCCAGCAGCTTAGGAGGGACAGGGCACTATGGCTACACCTTC
- TRBJ1-2 few TRBV11-2 17 CASSPWDSGQFLYGYTF TGTGCCAGCAGCCCATGGGATAGCGGACAATTTCTATATGGCTACACCTTC
- TRBJ2-7 few TRBV4-1 14 CASSQGGSYYEQYF TGCGCCAGCAGCCAAGGTGGCAGCTACTACGAGCAGTACTTC
- TRBJ2-7 many TRBV7-2 15 CASSPYTGTLYEQYF TGTGCCAGCAGCCCGTACACCGGGACCCTGTACGAGCAGTACTTC
TRBD1 TRBJ1-1 - TRBV7-9 15 CASSDREGGNTEAFF TGTGCCAGCTCTGACAGGGAGGGTGGAAACACTGAAGCTTTCTTT
- TRBJ2-5 - TRBV6-2/TRBV6-3 15 CASSYQAGFRETQYF TGTGCCAGCAGTTACCAGGCAGGGTTTCGGGAGACCCAGTACTTC
TRBD2 TRBJ2-7 - TRBV6-6 16 CASSHEGLAVSYEQYF TGTGCCAGCAGCCACGAGGGACTAGCGGTCTCCTACGAGCAGTACTTC
TRBD1 TRBJ2-7 - TRBV7-9 15 CASSLAATGFYEQYF TGTGCCAGCAGCTTAGCAGCGACAGGGTTCTACGAGCAGTACTTC
- TRBJ2-5 few TRBV24-1 17 CATSDLTTVGLQETQYF TGTGCCACCAGTGATTTAACGACAGTGGGACTCCAAGAGACCCAGTACTTC
- TRBJ2-2 - TRBV2 14 CASSRGGPSGELFF TGTGCCAGCAGTAGGGGGGGGCCATCCGGGGAGCTGTTTTTT
TRBD2 TRBJ2-5 - TRBV3-1 15 CASSQEERGEETQYF TGTGCCAGCAGCCAAGAGGAGCGGGGGGAGGAGACCCAGTACTTC
- TRBJ1-1 few TRBV7-6 15 CASSSTAYDNTEAFF TGTGCCAGCAGCTCCACGGCCTATGATAACACTGAAGCTTTCTTT
TRBD1 TRBJ2-1 once TRBV27 15 CASSFSQGDPREQFF TGTGCCAGCAGTTTTTCACAGGGGGATCCCAGGGAGCAGTTCTTC
- TRBJ1-2 many TRBV7-2 15 CASRGPGGHVYGYTF TGTGCCAGCAGAGGGCCCGGGGGGCATGTCTATGGCTACACCTTC
- TRBJ1-2 many TRBV7-6 13 CASSYDRLYGYTF TGTGCCAGCAGCTACGACAGACTCTATGGCTACACCTTC
- TRBJ2-1 few TRBV13 15 CASSLVMSSYNEQFF TGTGCCAGCAGCTTAGTGATGAGCTCCTACAATGAGCAGTTCTTC
- TRBJ1-1 - TRBV11-3 13 CASKRTGQTEAFF TGTGCCAGCAAGCGAACAGGGCAAACTGAAGCTTTCTTT
- TRBJ2-2 - TRBV15 16 CATSSEEYANTGELFF TGTGCCACCAGCAGTGAGGAATACGCGAACACCGGGGAGCTGTTTTTT
- TRBJ1-1 few TRBV7-6 13 CASSLGGRDEAFF TGTGCCAGCAGCTTAGGGGGCAGGGATGAAGCTTTCTTT
- TRBJ2-7 few TRBV11-3 15 CASSPSRAGDYEQYF TGTGCCAGCAGCCCCTCCCGGGCCGGGGACTACGAGCAGTACTTC
- TRBJ1-6 - TRBV27 15 CASSFGVPAGSPLHF TGTGCCAGCAGTTTCGGCGTCCCTGCCGGGTCACCCCTCCACTTT
- TRBJ1-6 - TRBV11-1 16 CASSLQGRSYNSPLHF TGTGCCAGCAGCTTACAGGGACGCTCCTATAATTCACCCCTCCACTTT
TRBD2 TRBJ2-3 few TRBV6-2/TRBV6-3 14 CASSLAGITDTQYF TGTGCCAGCAGCCTAGCGGGGATCACAGATACGCAGTATTTT
- TRBJ1-5 few TRBV6-1 13 CASGVYSNQPQHF TGTGCCAGCGGGGTTTATAGCAATCAGCCCCAGCATTTT
TRBD1 TRBJ1-1 - TRBV19 13 CASSADRGTEAFF TGTGCCAGTAGCGCCGACAGGGGAACTGAAGCTTTCTTT
TRBD2 TRBJ2-1 few TRBV5-6 15 CASSFPRDYYNEQFF TGTGCCAGCAGCTTTCCCCGGGACTATTACAATGAGCAGTTCTTC